The next 8 T cell receptor beta chains were all read from a single sample in a study of T-cell memory formation after mild COVID-19. TCRdb re-analysed the 5' RACE reads in MiXCR, keeping a single row per CDR3 protein. The table has about 190,000 distinct CDR3 sequences, 10% seen once. What was sequenced was PBMCs or a T cell subset sorted from them (not recorded which). The source of these receptors is a man younger than 30 who had mild COVID-19 (a few samples of this study predate the infection). Cell type and time point are not known.

This clonotype came up a few times. V gene TRBV7-2 combines with J gene TRBJ1-6; no clear D. This CDR3 contains 15 residues. The germline gives CDR1 SGHTA, CDR2 FQGNSA. Trimming removed 1 base at V and 4 bases at J, with 8 bases between. The CDR3 DNA follows: TGTGCCAGCAGCTTAGAAGCAGCTTATAATTCACCCCTCCACTTT. It codes for CASSLEAAYNSPLHF.

V usage is TRBV7-2 and J usage is TRBJ2-2; 7 bases fit TRBD2. CDR1 is SGHTA and CDR2 is FQGNSA in the germline V gene. The CDR3 loop spans 14 amino acids. With V trimmed by 8 bases and J by 10 bases, 13 bases remained unmatched. The CDR3 spells CASQLSRAGVELFF. The CDR3 region has the DNA TGTGCCAGCCAGCTTAGCAGGGCGGGGGTGGAGCTGTTTTTT.

This clonotype was seen a handful of times. The V and J genes are TRBV5-4 and TRBJ2-5; possibly TRBD1 for D (5 bases). Germline lookup yields CDR1 SGHNT and CDR2 YYREEE (reference sequence). This CDR3 is built from 12 residues. Trimming pared 10 bases from V and 4 bases from J, leaving 14 bases between. DNA for the CDR3: TGTGCCGTCTCAAGGGGAACAGAGACCCAGTACTTC. Its protein product is CAVSRGTETQYF.

At least ten counts were recorded for this clonotype. This sequence joins TRBV9 and TRBJ1-6, with 12 nucleotides matching TRBD1. Trimming at V came to 3 bases and at J to 10 bases, leaving 8 bases not matched to a gene. Germline V gene data show CDR1 as SGDLS and CDR2 as YYNGEE. The CDR3 runs to 16 residues. The DNA of the CDR3 is TGTGCCAGCAGCGGGGGACAGGGGGCTAACGAATCACCCCTCCACTTT. Translating it yields CASSGGQGANESPLHF.

For this clonotype: A read error may produce the germline difference seen at one junction end. J is TRBJ2-2 and V is TRBV27; tentative D call: TRBD1 (5 bases). This CDR3 contains 13 residues. In germline, CDR1 is MNHEY, CDR2 SMNVEV (reference sequence). CDR3 in DNA: TGTGCCAGTAGTTTCCAGGGTTACGGGGAGCTGTTTTTT. Amino acid sequence: CASSFQGYGELFF.

This clonotype has more than one count but fewer than ten. This chain links TRBV24-1 with TRBJ2-2; D unclear. The V end was cut by 5 bases, the J end by 2 bases, with 2 bases between. The CDR3 spans 12 residues. The germline gives CDR1 KGHDR, CDR2 SFDVKD. In nucleotides, the CDR3 is TGTGCCACCAGTGTAAACACCGGGGAGCTGTTTTTT. Amino acid sequence: CATSVNTGELFF.

This clonotype was counted only a few times. The V and J genes are TRBV29-1 and TRBJ1-2; no clear D gene. This CDR3 spans 12 amino acids. Germline assignment: CDR1 SQVTM and CDR2 ANQGSEA. Trimming cost V 6 bases and J 7 bases, with 15 bases left between them. This chain's CDR3 is CSVIRAIGGYTF. For the CDR3, the DNA is TGCAGCGTGATCCGGGCGATCGGTGGCTACACCTTC.

This chain connects TRBV27 to TRBJ1-5, with TRBD1 matching over 7 bases. CDR1 and CDR2 (germline): MNHEY, SMNVEV (reference sequence). The CDR3 runs to 16 residues. J gave up 5 bases and V 6 bases, and 13 bases lay outside the gene matches. The CDR3 protein is CASSHRADREDQPQHF. The CDR3 DNA reads as TGTGCCAGCAGCCACAGGGCCGACAGGGAGGATCAGCCCCAGCATTTT.